One TCR beta chain is described in this entry. Its antigen remains unidentified. Ophthalmopathy patients showed a Clinical Activity Score of at least 3, NOSPECS grade of at least 4 and duration under 3 months. In germline, CDR1 is LNHDA, CDR2 SQIVND (reference sequence). V was trimmed by 6 bases and J by 4 bases, leaving 12 bases between them. The length of the CDR3 is 14 residues. These data come from a study of T cells in Graves' hyperthyroidism and ophthalmopathy. Study results and caveats: A 13 V-J model separated ophthalmopathy from stable hyperthyroidism.

The source material, RNA transcripts, was used to amplify TCR beta CDR3 regions. The HTBI primer set served for first-round RT-PCR of the TCR CDR3. TCRdb re-called the multiplex PCR reads with MiXCR, one entry per CDR3 protein. The repertoire includes some 500,000 distinct CDR3 sequences, about 16% of them detected once, and 25% to 35% sits in the top ten. The sequenced sample consisted of blood. This rearrangement joins TRBV19 to TRBJ2-2, with D unresolved. This clonotype was sampled from a woman under 40 with Graves' ophthalmopathy. This CDR3 is CASRRRHLTGELFF. CDR3 DNA sequence: TGTGCCAGTAGGCGGAGACATCTCACCGGGGAGCTGTTTTTT.